This T cell receptor beta chain emerged from a study of Graves' ophthalmopathy and Graves' hyperthyroidism. This clonotype was recorded many times. RNA transcripts provided the template for amplifying TCR beta CDR3 regions. Second-round multiplex PCR came after first-round RT-PCR with HTBI primers. In TCRdb, the multiplex PCR reads were re-called with MiXCR into one record per CDR3 protein. The table lists roughly 610,000 distinct CDR3 sequences, about 20% of them singletons, with approximately 7% in the top ten. The CDR3 totals 13 residues. V lost 7 bases and J 6 bases, leaving 15 bases between the germline ends. CDR1 MNHNS and CDR2 SASEGT come from the germline V gene.

The chain uses TRBV6-1 and TRBJ1-1; no definite D call. What was sequenced was peripheral blood. The TCR comes from a woman aged 18-30 years with stable Graves' hyperthyroidism. Some clones in this sample may be carry-over from other donors' samples. This CDR3 reads CASTVGFKSEAFF. The CDR3 coding sequence is TGTGCCAGCACCGTAGGTTTCAAGTCTGAAGCTTTCTTT.